The entry that follows covers one TCR beta chain sequence. This entry belongs to a study of CD8 T cells in Susac syndrome. Through negative isolation, CD4+ and CD8+ T cells were obtained, while TEMRA cells were enriched using FACS. This CDR3 contains 13 residues. In germline, CDR1 is MNHEY, CDR2 SMNVEV (reference sequence). RNA was extracted with the RNeasy kit, and a quantity of about 0.45 to 1 ug was reverse transcribed using random hexamers. Via MiXCR, TCRdb re-called the immunoSEQ multiplex PCR reads, giving one row per CDR3 protein. The table lists about 19,000 distinct CDR3 sequences, about 95% of them singletons.

This receptor was taken from a human donor in good health. The chain carries TRBV27 and TRBJ2-1, with 7 bases aligning to TRBD1. Sequenced: CD8+ T cells from PBMCs. The CDR3 loop reads CATRQGTYNEQFF. The CDR3 coding sequence is TGTGCGACACGACAGGGAACATACAATGAGCAGTTCTTC.